This T cell receptor beta chain was captured by sequencing in a study of CD4 T cells in relation to SARS-CoV-2 and coronaviruses. CDR3 length: 16 residues. V dropped 6 bases and J dropped 9; count of bases not matched to a gene: 18. Per the germline V gene, CDR1 is KGHSH and CDR2 is LQKENI. Of note for this clone: Its antigen is still unknown.

Study-wide points: Samples before the pandemic and after infection were not matched within any donor.

Sequencing was performed with immunoSEQ multiplex PCR; in TCRdb, only in-frame clones are kept and a portion is missing. The sample lists about 38,000 clones; roughly 90% were seen once. The gene calls are TRBV18 and TRBJ2-3; 7 bases fit TRBD2. This clonotype was obtained from an adult with COVID-19. Sequenced material: memory CD4+ T cells from PBMCs. The CDR3 coding sequence is TGTGCCAGCTCCCGGCCTTCGGCTAGCGGTCCCTGGACGCAGTATTTT. Its translation is CASSRPSASGPWTQYF.